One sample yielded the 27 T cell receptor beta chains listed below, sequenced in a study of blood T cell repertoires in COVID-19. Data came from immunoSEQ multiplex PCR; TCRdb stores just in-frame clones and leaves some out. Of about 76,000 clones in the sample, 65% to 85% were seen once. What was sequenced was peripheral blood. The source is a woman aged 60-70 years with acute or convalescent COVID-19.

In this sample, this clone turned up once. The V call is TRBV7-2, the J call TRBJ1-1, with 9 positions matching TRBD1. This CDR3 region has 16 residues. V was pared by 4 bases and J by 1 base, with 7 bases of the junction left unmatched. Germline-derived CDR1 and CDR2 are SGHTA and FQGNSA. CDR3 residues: CASSSRPGQGNTEAFF. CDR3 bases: TGTGCCAGCAGCTCTCGACCGGGACAGGGGAACACTGAAGCTTTCTTT.

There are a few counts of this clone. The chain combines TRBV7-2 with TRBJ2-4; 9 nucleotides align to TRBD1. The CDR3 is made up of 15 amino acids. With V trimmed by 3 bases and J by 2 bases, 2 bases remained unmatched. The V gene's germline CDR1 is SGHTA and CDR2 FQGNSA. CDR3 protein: CASSFGQGTKNIQYF. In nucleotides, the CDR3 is TGTGCCAGCAGCTTTGGACAGGGGACCAAAAACATTCAGTACTTC.

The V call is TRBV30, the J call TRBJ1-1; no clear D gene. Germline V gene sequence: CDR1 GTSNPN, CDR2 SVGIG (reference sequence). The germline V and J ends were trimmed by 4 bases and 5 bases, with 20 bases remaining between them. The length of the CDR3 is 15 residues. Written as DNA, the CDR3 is TGTGCCTGGAAGCCCCCCGGACTGCGGTGGACTGAAGCTTTCTTT. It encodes CAWKPPGLRWTEAFF.

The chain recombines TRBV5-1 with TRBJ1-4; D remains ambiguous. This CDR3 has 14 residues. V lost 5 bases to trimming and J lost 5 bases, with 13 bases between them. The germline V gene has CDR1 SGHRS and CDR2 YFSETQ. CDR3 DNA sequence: TGCGCCAGCAGTATCAAGAGCGGAAATGAAAAACTGTTTTTT. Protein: CASSIKSGNEKLFF.

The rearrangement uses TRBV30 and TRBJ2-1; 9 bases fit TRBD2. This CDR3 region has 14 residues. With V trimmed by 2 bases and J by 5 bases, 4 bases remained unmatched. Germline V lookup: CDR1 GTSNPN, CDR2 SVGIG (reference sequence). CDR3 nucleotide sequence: TGTGCCTGGAGTCGCCGACTAGCGGACAATGAGCAGTTCTTC. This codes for CAWSRRLADNEQFF.

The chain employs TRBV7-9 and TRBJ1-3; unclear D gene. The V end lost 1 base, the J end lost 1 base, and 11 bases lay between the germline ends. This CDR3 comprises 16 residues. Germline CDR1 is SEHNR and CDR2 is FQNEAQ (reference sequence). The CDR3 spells CASSLEAGNSGNTIYF. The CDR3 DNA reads TGTGCCAGCAGCTTAGAGGCGGGCAATTCTGGAAACACCATATATTTT.

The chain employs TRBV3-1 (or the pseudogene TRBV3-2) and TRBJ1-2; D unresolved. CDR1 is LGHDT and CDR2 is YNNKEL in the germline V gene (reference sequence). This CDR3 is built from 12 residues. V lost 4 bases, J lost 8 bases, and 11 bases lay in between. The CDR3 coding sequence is TGTGCCAGCAGCCTCCAGTCGCGGGGCTACACCTTC. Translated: CASSLQSRGYTF.

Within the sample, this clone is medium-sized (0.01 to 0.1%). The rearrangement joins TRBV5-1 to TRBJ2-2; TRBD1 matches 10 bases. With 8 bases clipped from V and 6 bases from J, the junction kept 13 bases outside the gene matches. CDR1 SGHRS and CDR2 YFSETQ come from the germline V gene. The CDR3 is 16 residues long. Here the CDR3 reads CASFDRTGGYSGELFF. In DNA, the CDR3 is TGCGCCAGTTTTGACCGGACAGGGGGGTATTCCGGGGAGCTGTTTTTT.

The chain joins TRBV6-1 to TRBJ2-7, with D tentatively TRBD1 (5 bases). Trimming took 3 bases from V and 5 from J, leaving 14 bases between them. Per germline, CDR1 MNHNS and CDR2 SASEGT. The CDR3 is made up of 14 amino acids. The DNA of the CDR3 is TGTGCCAGCAGTGATAGACAGCGCGGCGACGAGCAGTACTTC. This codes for CASSDRQRGDEQYF.

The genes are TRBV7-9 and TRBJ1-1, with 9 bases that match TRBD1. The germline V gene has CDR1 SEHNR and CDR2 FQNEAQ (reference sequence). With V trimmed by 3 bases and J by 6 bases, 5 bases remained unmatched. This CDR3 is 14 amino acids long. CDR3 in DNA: TGTGCCAGCAGCTTGGGGACAGGGAAACCTGAAGCTTTCTTT. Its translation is CASSLGTGKPEAFF. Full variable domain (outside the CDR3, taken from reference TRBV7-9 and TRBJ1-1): DTGVSQNPRHKITKRGQNVTFRCDPISEHNRLYWYRQTLGQGPEFLTYFQNEAQLEKSRLLSDRFSAERPKGSFSTLEIQRTEQGDSAMYLCASSLGTGKPEAFFGQGTRLTVV.

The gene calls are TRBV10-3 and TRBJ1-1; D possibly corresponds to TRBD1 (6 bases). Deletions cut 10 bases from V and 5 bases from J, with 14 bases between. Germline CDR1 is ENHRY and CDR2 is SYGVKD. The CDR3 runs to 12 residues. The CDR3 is CATGQISTEAFF. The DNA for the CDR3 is TGTGCCACAGGACAGATCAGTACTGAAGCTTTCTTT.

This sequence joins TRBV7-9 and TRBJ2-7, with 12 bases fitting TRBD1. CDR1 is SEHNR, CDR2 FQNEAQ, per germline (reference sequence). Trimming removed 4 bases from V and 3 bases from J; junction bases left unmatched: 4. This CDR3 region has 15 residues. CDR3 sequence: CASSSWDRGLYEQYF. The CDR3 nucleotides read TGTGCCAGCAGCTCCTGGGACAGGGGGCTCTACGAGCAGTACTTC.

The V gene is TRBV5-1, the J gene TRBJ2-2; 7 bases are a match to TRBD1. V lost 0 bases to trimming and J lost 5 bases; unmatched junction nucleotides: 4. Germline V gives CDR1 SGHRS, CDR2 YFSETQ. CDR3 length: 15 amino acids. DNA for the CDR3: TGCGCCAGCAGCTTGGAGGGGGCGCGAACCGGGGAGCTGTTTTTT. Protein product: CASSLEGARTGELFF.

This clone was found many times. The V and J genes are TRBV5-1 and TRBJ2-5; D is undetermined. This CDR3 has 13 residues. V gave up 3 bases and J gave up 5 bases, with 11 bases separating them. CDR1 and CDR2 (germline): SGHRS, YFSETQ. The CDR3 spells CASSSVTGETQYF. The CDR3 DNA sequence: TGCGCCAGCAGCTCCGTGACCGGGGAGACCCAGTACTTC.

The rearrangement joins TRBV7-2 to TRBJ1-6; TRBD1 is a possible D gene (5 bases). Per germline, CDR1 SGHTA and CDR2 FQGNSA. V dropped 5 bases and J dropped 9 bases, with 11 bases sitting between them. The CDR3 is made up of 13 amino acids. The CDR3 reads CASSPRGGSPLHF. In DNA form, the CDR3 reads TGTGCCAGCAGCCCCCGGGGGGGTTCACCCCTCCACTTT.

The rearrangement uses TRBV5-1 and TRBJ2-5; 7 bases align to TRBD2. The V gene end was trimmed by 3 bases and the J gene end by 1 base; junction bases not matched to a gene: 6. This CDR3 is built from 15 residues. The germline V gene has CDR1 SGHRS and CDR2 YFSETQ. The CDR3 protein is CASSYGRGSQETQYF. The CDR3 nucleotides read TGCGCCAGCAGCTATGGGCGGGGGTCCCAAGAGACCCAGTACTTC.

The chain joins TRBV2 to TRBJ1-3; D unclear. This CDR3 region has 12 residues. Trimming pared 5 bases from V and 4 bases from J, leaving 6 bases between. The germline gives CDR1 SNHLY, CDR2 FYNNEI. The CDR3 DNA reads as TGTGCCAGCAGTCGTCAGGGAAACACCATATATTTT. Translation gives CASSRQGNTIYF.

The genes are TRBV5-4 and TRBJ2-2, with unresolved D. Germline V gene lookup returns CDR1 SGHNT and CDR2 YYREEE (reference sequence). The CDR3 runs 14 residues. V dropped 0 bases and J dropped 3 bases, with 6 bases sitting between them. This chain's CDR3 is CASSLDSYTGELFF. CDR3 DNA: TGTGCCAGCAGCTTGGACAGTTACACCGGGGAGCTGTTTTTT.

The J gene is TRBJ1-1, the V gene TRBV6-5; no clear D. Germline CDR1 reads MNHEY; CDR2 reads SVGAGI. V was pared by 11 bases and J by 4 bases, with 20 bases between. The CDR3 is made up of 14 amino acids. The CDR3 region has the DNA TGTGCCTCAAATCCAGTTGTGGCAGGCACTGAAGCTTTCTTT. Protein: CASNPVVAGTEAFF.

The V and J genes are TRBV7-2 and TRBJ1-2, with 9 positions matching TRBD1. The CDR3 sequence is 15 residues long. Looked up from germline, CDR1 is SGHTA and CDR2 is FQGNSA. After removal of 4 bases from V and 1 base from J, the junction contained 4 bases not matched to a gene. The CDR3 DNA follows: TGTGCCAGCAGCTGGGGACAGGGCAATAACTATGGCTACACCTTC. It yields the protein CASSWGQGNNYGYTF.

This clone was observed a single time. In DNA, the CDR3 is TGTGCCAGCAGTTTGGGGATAGCGGGGGGAACAGATACGCAGTATTTT. Translation: CASSLGIAGGTDTQYF. This chain links TRBV28 with TRBJ2-3; 10 nucleotides agree with TRBD2. V was pared by 3 bases and J by 3 bases, with 6 bases of the junction left unmatched. This CDR3 comprises 16 residues. CDR1 MDHEN and CDR2 SYDVKM come from the germline V gene.

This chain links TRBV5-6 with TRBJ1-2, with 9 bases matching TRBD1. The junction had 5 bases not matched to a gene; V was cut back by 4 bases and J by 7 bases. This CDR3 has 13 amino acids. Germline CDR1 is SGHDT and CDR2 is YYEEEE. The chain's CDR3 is CASSGDRVPGYTF. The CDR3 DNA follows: TGTGCCAGCAGCGGGGACAGGGTTCCTGGCTACACCTTC.

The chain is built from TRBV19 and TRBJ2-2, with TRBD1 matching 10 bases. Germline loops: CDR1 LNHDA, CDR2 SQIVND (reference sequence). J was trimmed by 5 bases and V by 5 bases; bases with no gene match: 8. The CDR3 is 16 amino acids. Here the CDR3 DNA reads TGTGCCAGTAGTCCCCGGACAGGGGGAGGAACCGGGGAGCTGTTTTTT. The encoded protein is CASSPRTGGGTGELFF.

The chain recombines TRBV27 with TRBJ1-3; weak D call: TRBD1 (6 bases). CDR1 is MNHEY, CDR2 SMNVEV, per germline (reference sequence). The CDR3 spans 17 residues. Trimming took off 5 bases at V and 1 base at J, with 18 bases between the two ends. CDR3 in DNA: TGTGCCAGCAGTATTCCCCTCACAGGGAGTTCTGGAAACACCATATATTTT. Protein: CASSIPLTGSSGNTIYF.

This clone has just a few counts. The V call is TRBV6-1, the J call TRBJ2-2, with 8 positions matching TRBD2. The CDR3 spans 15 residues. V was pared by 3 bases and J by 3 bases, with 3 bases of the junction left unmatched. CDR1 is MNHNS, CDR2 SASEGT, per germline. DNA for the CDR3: TGTGCCAGCAGTGAGAGCGGGGGATACACCGGGGAGCTGTTTTTT. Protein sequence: CASSESGGYTGELFF.

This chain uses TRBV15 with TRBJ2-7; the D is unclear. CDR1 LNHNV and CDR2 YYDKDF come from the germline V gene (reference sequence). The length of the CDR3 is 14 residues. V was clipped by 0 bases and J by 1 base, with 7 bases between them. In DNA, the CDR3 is TGTGCCACCAGCAGAGAAAGCGATTCCTACGAGCAGTACTTC. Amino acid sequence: CATSRESDSYEQYF.

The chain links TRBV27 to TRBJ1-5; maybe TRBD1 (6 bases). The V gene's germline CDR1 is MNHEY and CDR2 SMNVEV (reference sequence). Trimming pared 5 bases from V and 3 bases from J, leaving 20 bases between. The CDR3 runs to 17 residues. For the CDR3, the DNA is TGTGCCAGCAGTCCTTCTCCAGGGGCGTTAATCAATCAGCCCCAGCATTTT. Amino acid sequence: CASSPSPGALINQPQHF.